The present T cell receptor (beta chain) was sequenced within a study of Graves' ophthalmopathy and Graves' hyperthyroidism. Study details: Stable hyperthyroidism referred to disease that showed no ophthalmopathy within 18 months of follow-up.

TCR beta CDR3 amplification used RNA transcripts. Amplification began with first-round RT-PCR using HTBI primers, then second-round multiplex PCR was performed. TCRdb re-derived calls from the multiplex PCR reads in MiXCR, one entry per CDR3 protein. Counted here are over a million distinct CDR3 sequences, about 38% occurring once; the ten biggest clones make up around 10%. This CDR3 is 16 amino acids long. Losses at the gene ends were 5 bases for V and 1 base for J; bases not matched to a gene: 9. Study outcomes and limitations: Most expanded thyroid clonotypes above 0.001 frequency also appeared in blood.

New diagnoses, under 2 months' duration, and ages 18 to 65 characterized the hyperthyroidism patients. As concerns this clonotype: What it binds is unknown.

The specimen was peripheral blood or thyroid tissue (not recorded which). This TCR was sampled from an adult man with Graves' hyperthyroidism. This chain uses TRBV12-3 or TRBV12-4 with TRBJ1-1; 8 nucleotides match TRBD1. CDR3 region: CASSPQPGTGNTEAFF. CDR3 coding DNA: TGTGCCAGCAGTCCCCAACCCGGGACAGGGAACACTGAAGCTTTCTTT.